This T cell receptor beta chain was identified in a study of blood T cell repertoires in COVID-19. Study in general: The study drew acute and convalescent COVID-19 samples from the United States, Italy and Spain. T cells, B-cell-depleted T cells, or PBMCs supplied cDNA or gDNA.

In the original analysis: Estimates of nucleated cell counts were drawn from the amplification of reference gene primers. Generated by immunoSEQ multiplex PCR, the TCRdb table keeps only in-frame clones and is missing some. V and J calls and clone size come straight from that table; D and trimming were deduced from the DNA. The sample holds about 55,000 clones, roughly four fifths seen once. The CDR3 is made up of 15 amino acids. The germline V gene encodes CDR1 MNHEY and CDR2 SMNVEV (reference sequence). The V gene lost 7 bases and the J gene lost 2 bases, with 17 bases spanning the gap. This sequence joins TRBV27 and TRBJ1-2; D is ambiguous. Input material: peripheral blood. This TCR was recovered from a human donor in a cohort sampled during active COVID-19. In nucleotides, the CDR3 is TGTGCCAGCACATCCCGTCGGGGATTCAACTATGGCTACACCTTC. Its translation: CASTSRRGFNYGYTF.